This T cell receptor beta chain was identified in a study of shared clonotypes between healthy human individuals. General study results and limits: Although depth was large, rarefaction showed that sequencing of the sorted subsets was incomplete. Memory subsets generally showed lower estimated richness than naive subsets.

Germline loops: CDR1 SQVTM, CDR2 ANQGSEA. This CDR3 spans 12 amino acids. V was cut by 2 bases and J by 6 bases, with 10 bases left in between. Remarks on this clone: The antigen is unknown.

Each PCR replicate from the sorted subsets contained 150 to 250 ng DNA, which is some 32,000 T cell genomes. Per the authors' pipeline: Without quality scores, immunoSEQ junctional reads could not be filtered like full-length reads. Measured with immunoSEQ multiplex PCR; TCRdb has only the in-frame clones, and not every one. The DNA was the basis for D and trimming; V, J and clone size are from that table. The sample has around 2,000,000 clones; over 85% are singletons. CD45RO-negative CD8 cells positively selected for CCR7 made up the naive population, which excluded terminally differentiated effector memory CD45RA+ cells.

This sequence was found in a man between 18 and 35 years old in good health. The rearrangement links TRBV29-1 to TRBJ1-2; D call uncertain. The material sequenced was naive CD8+ T cells sorted from blood. This chain's CDR3 is CSVEFGVHGYTF. The CDR3 DNA reads TGCAGCGTTGAATTCGGGGTTCATGGCTACACCTTC.